This T cell receptor (beta chain) was found in a study of blood T cell repertoires in COVID-19. In the study overall: Spain, Italy and the United States supplied samples that represented acute and convalescent COVID-19.

Losses at the gene ends were 2 bases for V and 5 bases for J; bases not matched to a gene: 8. Germline loops: CDR1 SGHRS, CDR2 YFSETQ. This CDR3 is built from 16 residues. Methods used by the authors: For nucleated cells, counts were estimated from reference gene primer amplification. The method was immunoSEQ multiplex PCR; TCRdb's version includes in-frame clones alone and lacks a portion of them. That table gives V, J and clone size, and the DNA gave D and trimming. Here the sample spans a few hundred thousand clones, around 86% being singletons. The chain links TRBV5-1 to TRBJ2-1, with TRBD2 identical over 9 bases. The sequenced material came from peripheral blood. The TCR comes from a woman aged 30 to 39 who had recovered from COVID-19. The CDR3 loop is CASSLLRLADDNEQFF. As DNA, the CDR3 is TGCGCCAGCAGCTTACTCAGACTAGCGGATGACAATGAGCAGTTCTTC.